These 16 T cell receptor beta chains originate from one sample sequenced in a study of blood T cells in healthy people across ages. A second PCR, run for roughly 7 to 11 cycles, used a sample-barcoded 5' primer plus a J-beta primer mix. MiXCR was run by TCRdb on the 5' RACE reads, yielding one entry per CDR3 protein. The sample gives 800,000 to 950,000 distinct CDR3 sequences, roughly 28% of which show up once; about 10% is in the top ten. These data are also associated with another study on T cells of mothers and their children.

Sequencing was performed on blood. These receptors were taken from a middle-aged woman in good health.

This clonotype was seen at least ten times. V usage is TRBV28 and J usage is TRBJ2-5; D is tentatively TRBD1 or TRBD2 (7 bases each). The CDR3 spans 15 residues. Germline CDR1 MDHEN, CDR2 SYDVKM. V dropped 6 bases and J dropped 5 bases, with 19 bases sitting between them. CDR3 loop: CASRGRGHRGETQYF. The CDR3, as DNA: TGTGCCAGCAGAGGGAGGGGGCATAGAGGGGAGACCCAGTACTTC.

The genes are TRBV7-2 and TRBJ1-5; D is perhaps TRBD1 (6 bases). Per the germline V gene, CDR1 is SGHTA and CDR2 is FQGNSA. V lost 5 bases and J lost 11, with 19 bases in between. CDR3 length: 14 amino acids. CDR3 in DNA: TGTGCCAGCAGCCTGGACGGAGGTAGGGGGACCCAGCATTTT. This translates into CASSLDGGRGTQHF.

This clonotype has at least ten counts. The chain uses TRBV29-1 and TRBJ1-2; 10 nucleotides agree with TRBD1. The germline V gene has CDR1 SQVTM and CDR2 ANQGSEA. The CDR3 consists of 14 residues. V gave up 3 bases and J gave up 2 bases; unmatched junction bases: 3. The CDR3 DNA is TGCAGCGTTGATGACAGGGGGCGCAACTATGGCTACACCTTC. It is translated as CSVDDRGRNYGYTF.

This clonotype showed up just once. The genes are TRBV11-2 and TRBJ1-1; D is perhaps TRBD1 (5 bases). Germline CDR1 and CDR2: SGHAT and FQNNGV. V lost 5 bases and J lost 8, with 12 bases in between. This CDR3 is built from 12 residues. CDR3 protein: CASSPRRDEAFF. CDR3 sequence (DNA): TGTGCCAGCAGCCCACGGAGGGACGAAGCTTTCTTT.

This clonotype was observed a handful of times. This may be a read error, as it is one base from a much larger clone. The chain couples TRBV12-3 or TRBV12-4 to TRBJ2-7; no firm D call. V lost 3 bases and J lost 7, with 22 bases in between. The CDR3 has 16 amino acids. In DNA form, the CDR3 reads TGTGCCAGCAGTTTCTTTCGGCCGAGCTCGAGGAATGAGCAGTACTTC. It codes for CASSFFRPSSRNEQYF.

The gene calls are TRBV12-3 or TRBV12-4 and TRBJ1-4; the D is unclear. Trimming shortened V by 4 bases and J by 5 bases, and 14 bases separated the two germline ends. The CDR3 is made up of 15 amino acids. As DNA, the CDR3 is TGTGCCAGCAGTTCGAGGCGGCGTAAGAATGAAAAACTGTTTTTT. Residues: CASSSRRRKNEKLFF.

The V gene is TRBV7-2, the J gene TRBJ1-2; the D is unclear. Germline CDR1 SGHTA, CDR2 FQGNSA. The CDR3 totals 14 residues. V dropped 5 bases and J dropped 2 bases, with 12 bases sitting between them. CDR3 amino acids: CASSGSRGNYGYTF. CDR3 nucleotides: TGTGCCAGCAGCGGCAGTAGAGGGAACTATGGCTACACCTTC.

This clonotype was found a few times. The gene calls are TRBV6-2 or TRBV6-3 and TRBJ2-2; 10 bases match TRBD2. The CDR3 covers 15 residues. Germline V gene lookup returns CDR1 MNHEY and CDR2 SVGEGT. The junction had 2 bases not matched to a gene; V was cut back by 3 bases and J by 4 bases. The CDR3 DNA reads as TGTGCCAGCAGTTATCTAGCGGGGGTCACCGGGGAGCTGTTTTTT. It codes for CASSYLAGVTGELFF.

The chain employs TRBV7-3 and TRBJ1-2, with a tentative D call TRBD1 (6 bases). V dropped 4 bases and J dropped 8 bases, with 14 bases sitting between them. Germline V gene data show CDR1 as SGHTA and CDR2 as FQGTGA. The CDR3 spans 13 residues. For the CDR3, the DNA is TGTGCCAGCAGCTCAGGGGCCTTCGGGGGCTACACCTTC. Translation: CASSSGAFGGYTF.

This clonotype was counted a few times. The V call is TRBV7-2, the J call TRBJ1-1, with no clear D. The length of the CDR3 is 14 residues. CDR1 is SGHTA and CDR2 is FQGNSA in the germline V gene. V lost 3 bases, J lost 2 bases, and 10 bases lay in between. The CDR3 DNA reads as TGTGCCAGCAGCTTTAGGTTCCAAAACACTGAAGCTTTCTTT. Its translation is CASSFRFQNTEAFF. Based on the CDR3 plus reference TRBV7-2 and TRBJ1-1, the full variable domain is GAGVSQSPSNKVTEKGKDVELRCDPISGHTALYWYRQSLGQGLEFLIYFQGNSAPDKSGLPSDRFSAERTGGSVSTLTIQRTQQEDSAVYLCASSFRFQNTEAFFGQGTRLTVV.

This chain links TRBV4-1 with TRBJ2-7, with TRBD2 matching over 9 bases. V was pared by 2 bases and J by 5 bases, with 7 bases of the junction left unmatched. Germline values: CDR1 MGHRA, CDR2 YSYEKL. The CDR3 is 15 residues long. The CDR3 coding sequence is TGCGCCAGCAGCCAAACCGGGACTAGCTGGGACGAGCAGTACTTC. Residues: CASSQTGTSWDEQYF.

This clonotype has only a few counts. The chain employs TRBV12-5 and TRBJ2-1, with 11 bases that match TRBD2. This CDR3 is built from 17 residues. V shed 1 base and J 4 bases; nucleotides not matched to a gene: 6. Germline values: CDR1 LGHNT, CDR2 FRNRAP. The CDR3 spells CASGLGTLAGGYNEQFF. CDR3 in DNA: TGTGCTAGTGGTTTGGGGACTCTAGCGGGGGGTTACAATGAGCAGTTCTTC. The complete variable domain, with remaining parts taken from reference TRBV12-5 and TRBJ2-1, reads DARVTQTPRHKVTEMGQEVTMRCQPILGHNTVFWYRQTMMQGLELLAYFRNRAPLDDSGMPKDRFSAEMPDATLATLKIQPSEPRDSAVYFCASGLGTLAGGYNEQFFGPGTRLTVL.

In this sample, this clonotype turned up a few times. This rearrangement joins TRBV28 to TRBJ1-2; possibly TRBD1 for D (6 bases). CDR1 and CDR2 (germline): MDHEN, SYDVKM. Trimming stripped 6 bases from V and 0 bases from J, with 23 bases between. This CDR3 has 18 residues. The CDR3 is CASSPGVKGSIANYGYTF. For the CDR3, the DNA is TGTGCCAGCAGCCCAGGGGTTAAGGGATCGATAGCTAACTATGGCTACACCTTC.

This clonotype was detected only a few times. The chain is built from TRBV28 and TRBJ2-3; D uncertain. Trimming stripped 6 bases from V and 2 bases from J, with 15 bases between. CDR1 is MDHEN and CDR2 is SYDVKM in the germline V gene. The length of the CDR3 is 15 residues. The CDR3 sequence: CASSTRRVPTDTQYF. CDR3 nucleotides: TGTGCCAGCAGCACCCGTCGGGTCCCCACAGATACGCAGTATTTT.

This clonotype has at least ten counts. This chain uses TRBV5-1 with TRBJ2-7, with no clear D. The CDR3 contains 15 residues. Trimming removed 1 base from V and 2 bases from J, with 13 bases in between. Germline V gene data show CDR1 as SGHRS and CDR2 as YFSETQ. In nucleotides, the CDR3 is TGCGCCAGCAGCTTGCGTTGGGAAAACCCCTACGAGCAGTACTTC. Translation gives CASSLRWENPYEQYF.

The chain recombines TRBV28 with TRBJ2-3; D call uncertain. CDR1 and CDR2 from the germline V gene are MDHEN and SYDVKM. The V gene lost 4 bases and the J gene lost 6 bases, with 17 bases spanning the gap. The CDR3 totals 15 residues. The CDR3 spells CASSSPGGVLDTQYF. Written as DNA, the CDR3 is TGTGCCAGCAGTTCCCCGGGTGGAGTTCTGGATACGCAGTATTTT.